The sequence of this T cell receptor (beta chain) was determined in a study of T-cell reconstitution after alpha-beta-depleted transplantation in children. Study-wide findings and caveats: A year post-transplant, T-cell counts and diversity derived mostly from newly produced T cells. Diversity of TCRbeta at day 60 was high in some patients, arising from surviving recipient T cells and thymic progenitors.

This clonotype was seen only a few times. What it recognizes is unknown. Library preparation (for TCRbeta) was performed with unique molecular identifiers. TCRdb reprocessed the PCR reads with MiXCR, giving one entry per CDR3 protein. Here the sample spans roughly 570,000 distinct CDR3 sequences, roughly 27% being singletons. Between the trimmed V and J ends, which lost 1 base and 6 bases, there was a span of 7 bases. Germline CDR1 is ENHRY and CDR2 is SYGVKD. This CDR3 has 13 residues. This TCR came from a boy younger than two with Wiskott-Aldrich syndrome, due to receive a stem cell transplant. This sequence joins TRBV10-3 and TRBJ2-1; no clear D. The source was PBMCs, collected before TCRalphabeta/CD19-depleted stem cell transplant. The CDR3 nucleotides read TGTGCCATCAGTGAGTTCAAGCGCAATGAGCAGTTCTTC. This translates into CAISEFKRNEQFF.